This T cell receptor (beta chain) was captured in a study of regulatory T cells in long-lasting Graves disease. V gave up 6 bases and J gave up 3 bases, with 11 bases separating them. In germline, CDR1 is SNHLY, CDR2 FYNNEI. The CDR3 loop spans 13 amino acids. Documented time point: newly diagnosed GD, antithyroid drugs for less than 3 months. PBMC RNA served as the TCR library source. Combining iRepertoire HTBI primers with Arm-PCR of CDR3 regions, the authors built TCR beta libraries. Via MiXCR, TCRdb re-called the multiplex PCR reads, giving one row per CDR3 protein. The repertoire consists of some 560,000 distinct CDR3 sequences, with 15% to 20% occurring once and the leading ten covering around 25%. A few counts support this clonotype. In addition, the sample was reused for a study of T cells in Graves' hyperthyroidism and ophthalmopathy. That source notes: Diagnosis relied on clinical symptoms, serum thyroxine and TRAb, thyroid ultrasound and orbital computed tomography.

Sequenced material: peripheral blood mononuclear cells (PBMCs), taken at new diagnosis, from a patient treated with antithyroid drugs. This clonotype originated in a woman aged 40 to 65 with Graves disease. The V and J genes are TRBV2 and TRBJ1-2; TRBD1 is a possible D gene (6 bases). The CDR3 DNA reads TGTGCCAGCAGGACAGGTTTGGACTATGGCTACACCTTC. Its protein product is CASRTGLDYGYTF.